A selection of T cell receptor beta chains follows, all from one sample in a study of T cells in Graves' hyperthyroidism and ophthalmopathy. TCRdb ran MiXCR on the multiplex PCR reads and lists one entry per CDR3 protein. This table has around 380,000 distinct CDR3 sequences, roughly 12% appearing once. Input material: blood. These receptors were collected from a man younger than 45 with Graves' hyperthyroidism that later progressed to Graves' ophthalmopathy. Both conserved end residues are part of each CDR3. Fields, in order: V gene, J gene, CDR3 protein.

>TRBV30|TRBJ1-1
CAWSVSFTEAFF
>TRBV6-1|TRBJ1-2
CASSESHGYTF
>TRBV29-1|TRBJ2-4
CSVLGQEPYNIQYF
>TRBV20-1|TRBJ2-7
CSARMYQGAQEQYF
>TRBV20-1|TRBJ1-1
CSAPGTVNTEAFF
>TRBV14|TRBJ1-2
CASSQGRGQTTLYGYTF
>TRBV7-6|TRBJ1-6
CASSFGGLNSPLHF
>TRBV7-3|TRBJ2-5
CASSLLGSETQYF
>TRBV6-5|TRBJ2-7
CASSYNSHYEQYF
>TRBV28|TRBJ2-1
CASSFGFEQFF
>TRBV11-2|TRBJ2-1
CASSLVVSHEQFF
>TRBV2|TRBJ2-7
CASSVSGTGRYEQYF
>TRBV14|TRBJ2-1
CASSQDKTGGFLRGEQFF
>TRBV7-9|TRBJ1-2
CASSLGESGINYGYTF
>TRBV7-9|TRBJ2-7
CASSSRDRVNEQYF
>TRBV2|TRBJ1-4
CASMIFRDKNEKLFF
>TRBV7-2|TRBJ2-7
CASSLEPRGIYEQYF
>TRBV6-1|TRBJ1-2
CANPQGAWGYTF
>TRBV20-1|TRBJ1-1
CSAHGGTEAFF
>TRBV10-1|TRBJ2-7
CASSDPDSSYEQYF
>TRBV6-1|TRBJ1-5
CASAQGHRQPQHF
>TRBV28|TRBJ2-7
CASSPLGGSNYEQYF
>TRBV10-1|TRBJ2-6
CASSSGGLSGANVLTF
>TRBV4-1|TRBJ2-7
CASSQKWGYEQYF
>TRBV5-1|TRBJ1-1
CASSLELLNTEAFF
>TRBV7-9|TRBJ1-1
CASSFGAGTGGWNTEAFF
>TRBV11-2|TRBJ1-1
CASSSRDRANTEAFF
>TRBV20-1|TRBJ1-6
CSARDWAGDGDAPLHF
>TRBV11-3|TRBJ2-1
CASSQGAGGRNEQFF
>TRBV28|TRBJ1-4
CASSGQANEKLFF
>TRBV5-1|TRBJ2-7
CASGTEPYEQYF
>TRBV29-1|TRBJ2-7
CSVERGTYEQYF
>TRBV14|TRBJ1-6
CASSWGRSVLHF
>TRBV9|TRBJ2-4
CASSVGSQNIQYF
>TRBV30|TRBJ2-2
CAWSRGPNTGELFF